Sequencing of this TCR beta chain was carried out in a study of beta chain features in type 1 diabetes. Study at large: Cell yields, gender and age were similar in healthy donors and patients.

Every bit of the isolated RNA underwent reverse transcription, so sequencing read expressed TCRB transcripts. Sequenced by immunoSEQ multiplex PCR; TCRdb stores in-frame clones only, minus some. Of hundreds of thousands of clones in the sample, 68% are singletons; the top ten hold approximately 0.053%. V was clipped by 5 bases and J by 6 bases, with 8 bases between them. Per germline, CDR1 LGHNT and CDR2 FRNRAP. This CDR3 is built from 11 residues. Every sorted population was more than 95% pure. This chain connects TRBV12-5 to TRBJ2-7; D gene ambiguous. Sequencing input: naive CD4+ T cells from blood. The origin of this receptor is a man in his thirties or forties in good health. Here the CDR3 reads CASGLGREQYF. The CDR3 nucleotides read TGTGCTAGTGGTCTCGGACGCGAGCAGTACTTC. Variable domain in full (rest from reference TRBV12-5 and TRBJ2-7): DARVTQTPRHKVTEMGQEVTMRCQPILGHNTVFWYRQTMMQGLELLAYFRNRAPLDDSGMPKDRFSAEMPDATLATLKIQPSEPRDSAVYFCASGLGREQYFGPGTRLTVT.